These 19 T cell receptor beta chains were all obtained from the same sample, sequenced in a study of cytomegalovirus exposure and HLA in healthy donors (dated by TCRdb to the late 2010s). The receptor library was made with the immunoSEQ multiplex PCR assay. A mixture of 60 forward primers for TCR Vbeta segments and 13 reverse primers for TCR Jbeta segments was used in the multiplex PCR. Not all clones reach the TCRdb copy of this immuneACCESS table, which keeps in-frame sequences only. Checked studies attribute under half of the gap to unresolved V genes and leave the rest unexplained. The sample yields 150,000 to 200,000 clones; around nine tenths were counted once. Of the sample, about 0.9% falls within the top ten clones. Sequencing input: PBMCs. The receptors come from a woman aged 25 to 45 in good health and CMV-seronegative.

The chain carries TRBV5-4 and TRBJ2-3; possibly TRBD1 for D (5 bases). The CDR3 loop spans 14 amino acids. Germline V CDR1 and CDR2: SGHNT, YYREEE (reference sequence). Deletions cut 2 bases from V and 3 bases from J, with 10 bases between. The CDR3 loop reads CASSFRQSTDTQYF. In DNA, the CDR3 is TGTGCCAGCAGCTTTAGACAGTCGACAGATACGCAGTATTTT.

The genes are TRBV6-1 and TRBJ2-7, with unresolved D. The V gene's germline CDR1 is MNHNS and CDR2 SASEGT. The CDR3 contains 11 residues. V shed 4 bases and J shed 6 bases, with 7 bases lying between them. The CDR3 DNA reads TGTGCCAGCAGTGCCAGTTTCGAGCAGTACTTC. Translating it yields CASSASFEQYF.

V and J are TRBV7-8 and TRBJ1-1; D is ambiguous. Germline CDR1 reads SGHVS; CDR2 reads FQNEAQ. V lost 4 bases, J lost 7 bases, and 16 bases lay in between. The CDR3 is 14 amino acids. In nucleotides, the CDR3 is TGTGCCAGCAGCTCGAGCGCGGGTCTCGTTGAAGCTTTCTTT. Its translation: CASSSSAGLVEAFF.

The rearrangement links TRBV5-4 to TRBJ2-1; perhaps TRBD1 as D (6 bases). This CDR3 is built from 11 residues. Germline V gives CDR1 SGHNT, CDR2 YYREEE (reference sequence). V was shortened by 6 bases and J by 6 bases, with 7 bases between the two germline ends. DNA for the CDR3: TGTGCCAGCACCAGGGGCAATGAGCAGTTCTTC. Its translation is CASTRGNEQFF.

The chain recombines TRBV27 with TRBJ1-2, with 10 bases aligning to TRBD1. V lost 6 bases and J lost 0; bases outside the gene matches: 7. The CDR3 covers 16 residues. CDR1 MNHEY and CDR2 SMNVEV come from the germline V gene (reference sequence). The chain's CDR3 is CASSIAGTGANYGYTF. The DNA of the CDR3 is TGTGCCAGCAGCATCGCCGGGACAGGGGCTAACTATGGCTACACCTTC.

This sequence joins TRBV7-9 and TRBJ1-4; the match to TRBD1 covers 7 bases. Germline-derived CDR1 and CDR2 are SEHNR and FQNEAQ (reference sequence). After removal of 5 bases from V and 7 bases from J, the junction contained 7 bases not matched to a gene. The CDR3 consists of 14 residues. The CDR3 DNA reads TGTGCCAGCAGCCTCAAGGGGGCCGGTGAAAAACTGTTTTTT. This translates into CASSLKGAGEKLFF.

With regard to this clone: Other DNA sequences in this sample translate to the same CDR3. The chain couples TRBV6-5 to TRBJ1-3, with 8 bases that match TRBD1. CDR1 MNHEY and CDR2 SVGAGI come from the germline V gene. The CDR3 sequence is 14 residues long. V dropped 3 bases and J dropped 3; count of bases not matched to a gene: 1. The DNA of the CDR3 is TGTGCCAGCAGTTATGACAGGGGTGGAAACACCATATATTTT. This encodes CASSYDRGGNTIYF.

This clone was observed a single time. The V and J genes are TRBV4-3 and TRBJ2-2, with D hard to call. CDR3 length equals 14 residues. Per germline, CDR1 LGHNA and CDR2 YSLEER. The V end was cut by 1 base, the J end by 2 bases, with 5 bases between. DNA of the CDR3: TGCGCCAGCAGCCAAGGGCCTAACACCGGGGAGCTGTTTTTT. Protein product: CASSQGPNTGELFF.

The chain joins TRBV9 to TRBJ1-2, with a weak D call TRBD1 (6 bases). CDR3 length: 14 amino acids. Trimming stripped 6 bases from V and 2 bases from J, with 14 bases between. CDR1 and CDR2 from the germline V gene are SGDLS and YYNGEE. CDR3: CASTPAGANYGYTF. Written as DNA, the CDR3 is TGTGCCAGCACTCCGGCAGGGGCGAACTATGGCTACACCTTC.

This rearrangement joins TRBV29-1 to TRBJ2-7; maybe TRBD1 (6 bases). V lost 7 bases to trimming and J lost 6 bases, with 16 bases between them. The CDR3 contains 12 residues. The germline CDR1 and CDR2 sequences are SQVTM and ANQGSEA. CDR3 sequence (DNA): TGCAGCGCGACTGGGACAATCCCCGAGCAGTACTTC. The encoded protein is CSATGTIPEQYF.

The chain joins TRBV7-3 to TRBJ1-1; TRBD1 might be the D (5 bases). The CDR3 has 17 residues. Trimming removed 1 base from V and 1 base from J, with 16 bases in between. CDR1 and CDR2 from the germline V gene are SGHTA and FQGTGA. The CDR3 sequence is CASSLRRGGRQNTEAFF. As DNA, the CDR3 is TGTGCCAGCAGCTTAAGAAGGGGTGGGCGGCAGAACACTGAAGCTTTCTTT.

This chain connects TRBV6-1 to TRBJ2-5, with 7 bases fitting TRBD1. The CDR3 runs to 14 residues. Per the germline V gene, CDR1 is MNHNS and CDR2 is SASEGT. V lost 6 bases to trimming and J lost 1 base; unmatched junction nucleotides: 5. This chain's CDR3 is CASRMNRGQETQYF. DNA for the CDR3: TGTGCCAGCAGGATGAACAGGGGCCAAGAGACCCAGTACTTC.

The gene calls are TRBV5-8 and TRBJ2-1; 9 bases agree with TRBD1. Germline loops: CDR1 SGHTS, CDR2 YDEGEE. This CDR3 is 15 amino acids long. Germline trimming cut 4 bases from V and 3 bases from J; bases unmatched to any gene: 5. In nucleotides, the CDR3 is TGTGCCAGCAGCGATCGACAGGGGGTCTACAATGAGCAGTTCTTC. Translating it yields CASSDRQGVYNEQFF.

The V and J genes are TRBV4-1 and TRBJ2-4; TRBD2 is a possible D gene (5 bases). The CDR3 covers 16 residues. Trimming removed 0 bases from V and 1 base from J, with 10 bases in between. CDR1 and CDR2 from the germline V gene are MGHRA and YSYEKL. The CDR3 region is CASSQEVTGAKNIQYF. CDR3 in DNA: TGCGCCAGCAGCCAAGAGGTGACGGGGGCCAAAAACATTCAGTACTTC.

The V gene is TRBV11-2, the J gene TRBJ1-2; D is unclear. This CDR3 is 14 amino acids long. V lost 0 bases to trimming and J lost 3 bases, with 8 bases between them. The germline V gene encodes CDR1 SGHAT and CDR2 FQNNGV. The CDR3 spells CASSLDRGDYGYTF. CDR3 DNA: TGTGCCAGCAGCTTAGACCGGGGAGACTATGGCTACACCTTC.

The chain employs TRBV18 and TRBJ1-2; unclear D gene. The CDR3 consists of 13 residues. Germline V gene lookup returns CDR1 KGHSH and CDR2 LQKENI. The germline V and J ends were trimmed by 3 bases and 3 bases, with 8 bases remaining between them. The DNA for the CDR3 is TGTGCCAGCTCACCTGGGCAGGACTATGGCTACACCTTC. Translating gives CASSPGQDYGYTF.

On this clone itself: This is likely a read error, given that the CDR3 carries no conserved phenylalanine or tryptophan at its end. The chain couples TRBV19 to TRBJ1-1; possible D gene TRBD1, 6 bases. There are 14 residues in the CDR3. Trimming left V 6 bases short and J 5 bases short, with 16 bases between. Germline CDR1 and CDR2: LNHDA and SQIVND (reference sequence). CDR3 sequence: CASRRDTWYTEAFV. The CDR3 DNA is TGTGCCAGTAGGAGGGACACATGGTATACTGAAGCTTTCGTT.

V usage is TRBV18 and J usage is TRBJ1-1, with D possibly TRBD1 on 5 matching bases. The CDR3 sequence is 15 residues long. The germline V gene has CDR1 KGHSH and CDR2 LQKENI. V gave up 1 base and J gave up 1 base, with 10 bases separating them. DNA for the CDR3: TGTGCCAGCTCACCACTGGGGCAGGGGAACACTGAAGCTTTCTTT. Residues: CASSPLGQGNTEAFF.

The V gene is TRBV5-4, the J gene TRBJ2-5; tentative D call: TRBD1 (6 bases). Gene TRBJ2-7 matches the end of the DNA better, so the J call may be wrong. Germline loops: CDR1 SGHNT, CDR2 YYREEE (reference sequence). This CDR3 is 14 amino acids long. The CDR3 is CASSIGQSDYEQYF. In DNA form, the CDR3 reads TGTGCCAGCAGCATCGGACAGTCTGACTACGAGCAGTACTTC.